One sample yielded the 29 T cell receptor beta chains listed below, sequenced in a study of CD8 T cells in Susac syndrome. Random hexamers were used to reverse transcribe an amount of roughly 0.5 to 1 ug RNA. Each CDR3 protein is one row after TCRdb ran MiXCR on the immunoSEQ multiplex PCR reads. The table records about 250,000 distinct CDR3 sequences, 93% of them present only once. The sequenced sample was CD4+ T cells from PBMCs. The receptors originated from a human donor with multiple sclerosis.

For the CDR3, the DNA is TGTGCCAGCAGCTTACTAGCGGGGGGTGAGCAGTTCTTC. Translated: CASSLLAGGEQFF. The gene calls are TRBV7-6 and TRBJ2-1; 11 bases match TRBD2. The CDR3 loop spans 13 amino acids. V dropped 2 bases and J dropped 9; count of bases not matched to a gene: 0. Germline V gene data show CDR1 as SGHVS and CDR2 as FNYEAQ.

This chain links TRBV20-1 with TRBJ1-5; the D gene is possibly TRBD1 (6 bases). From germline, CDR1 is DFQATT and CDR2 SNEGSKA (reference sequence). V was shortened by 5 bases and J by 3 bases, with 11 bases between the two germline ends. This CDR3 is 13 amino acids long. Here the CDR3 DNA reads TGCAGTGCTCTGGGGGCGAACAATCAGCCCCAGCATTTT. It encodes CSALGANNQPQHF.

V is TRBV5-1 and J is TRBJ2-6; 9 bases map to TRBD1. CDR1 SGHRS and CDR2 YFSETQ come from the germline V gene. This CDR3 region has 17 residues. V lost 0 bases to trimming and J lost 4 bases; unmatched junction nucleotides: 5. The CDR3 DNA reads TGCGCCAGCAGCTTGGATCACAGGGGGCTGGGGGCCAACGTCCTGACTTTC. Translated, it gives CASSLDHRGLGANVLTF.

V and J are TRBV27 and TRBJ1-1; D remains ambiguous. The CDR3 contains 13 residues. Trimming took off 3 bases at V and 1 base at J, with 6 bases between the two ends. Per germline, CDR1 MNHEY and CDR2 SMNVEV (reference sequence). The CDR3 region has the DNA TGTGCCAGCAGTTTCCAGGAGAACACTGAAGCTTTCTTT. The encoded protein is CASSFQENTEAFF.

J is TRBJ2-7 and V is TRBV3-1; 7 bases match TRBD2. The CDR3 sequence is 15 residues long. V lost 1 base, J lost 6 bases, and 9 bases stayed unmatched. CDR1 is LGHDT and CDR2 is YNNKEL in the germline V gene (reference sequence). CDR3 amino acids: CASSQGVAGEAEQYV. The CDR3 DNA reads TGTGCCAGCAGCCAAGGCGTTGCGGGAGAGGCCGAGCAGTACGTC.

The chain employs TRBV6-2 or TRBV6-3 and TRBJ2-2, with a weak D call TRBD1 (5 bases). V was trimmed by 2 bases and J by 2 bases, leaving 9 bases between them. The CDR3 is 15 amino acids. Germline V gene lookup returns CDR1 MNHEY and CDR2 SVGEGT. For the CDR3, the DNA is TGTGCCAGCAGTTACAGACAGCGAAACACCGGGGAGCTGTTTTTT. Translated, it gives CASSYRQRNTGELFF.

The chain has TRBV30 and TRBJ1-5, with D hard to call. CDR1 is GTSNPN, CDR2 SVGIG, per germline (reference sequence). The V and J ends lost 4 bases and 2 bases respectively, with 24 bases between them. The CDR3 is made up of 18 amino acids. This CDR3 is CAWTPRGPGPRGNQPQHF. CDR3 nucleotides: TGTGCCTGGACCCCCCGAGGTCCCGGCCCGCGGGGCAATCAGCCCCAGCATTTT.

V usage is TRBV3-1 and J usage is TRBJ2-7, with no clear D. Germline V gene lookup returns CDR1 LGHDT and CDR2 YNNKEL (reference sequence). The V end was cut by 1 base, the J end by 6 bases, with 13 bases between. CDR3 length: 14 amino acids. The CDR3 nucleotides are TGTGCCAGCAGCCAAGTACTTACCTCTATCGAGCAGTACTTC. It encodes CASSQVLTSIEQYF.

The genes are TRBV19 and TRBJ1-6; 11 bases are shared with TRBD1. This CDR3 contains 17 residues. V shed 7 bases, J shed 7 bases, and the junction held 12 bases outside the gene matches. Germline loops: CDR1 LNHDA, CDR2 SQIVND (reference sequence). The CDR3 sequence is CASTHQGTGGLNSPLHF. CDR3 nucleotide sequence: TGTGCCAGTACCCACCAGGGGACAGGGGGTCTCAATTCACCCCTCCACTTT. Full variable domain (outside the CDR3, taken from reference TRBV19 and TRBJ1-6): DGGITQSPKYLFRKEGQNVTLSCEQNLNHDAMYWYRQDPGQGLRLIYYSQIVNDFQKGDIAEGYSVSREKKESFPLTVTSAQKNPTAFYLCASTHQGTGGLNSPLHFGNGTRLTVT.

The chain is built from TRBV20-1 and TRBJ2-3; D not resolved. Germline V gene lookup returns CDR1 DFQATT and CDR2 SNEGSKA (reference sequence). Trimming cost V 5 bases and J 1 base, with 10 bases left between them. The CDR3 loop spans 13 amino acids. The CDR3 sequence is CSAPGAGTDTQYF. In DNA form, the CDR3 reads TGCAGTGCTCCTGGTGCGGGCACAGATACGCAGTATTTT.

This clonotype was seen only once. This chain's CDR3 is CSVDVLGQGYGYTF. The CDR3 DNA follows: TGCAGCGTTGACGTCTTAGGGCAGGGCTATGGCTACACCTTC. The rearrangement links TRBV29-1 to TRBJ1-2; D is perhaps TRBD1 (5 bases). Germline-derived CDR1 and CDR2 are SQVTM and ANQGSEA. This CDR3 is built from 14 residues. Trimming took off 3 bases at V and 4 bases at J, with 15 bases between the two ends.

The rearrangement uses TRBV28 and TRBJ2-1; D perhaps matches TRBD2 (6 bases). V lost 7 bases and J lost 3, with 16 bases in between. This CDR3 is 15 amino acids long. Germline loops: CDR1 MDHEN, CDR2 SYDVKM. The CDR3 region is CASNPVRDSYNEQFF. The CDR3 DNA reads TGTGCCAGCAACCCCGTGCGGGATAGCTACAATGAGCAGTTCTTC.

The chain joins TRBV3-1 to TRBJ2-2, with TRBD2 matching 14 bases. The germline V gene has CDR1 LGHDT and CDR2 YNNKEL (reference sequence). CDR3 length equals 18 residues. V shed 6 bases and J 0 bases; nucleotides not matched to a gene: 6. CDR3 residues: CASSLGLAGAPNTGELFF. The CDR3 coding sequence is TGTGCCAGCAGTCTGGGACTAGCGGGAGCCCCGAACACCGGGGAGCTGTTTTTT.

This chain connects TRBV7-8 to TRBJ2-3; D is perhaps TRBD2 (5 bases). The CDR3 length is 13 residues. V lost 5 bases and J lost 3, with 9 bases in between. Per germline, CDR1 SGHVS and CDR2 FQNEAQ. CDR3 coding DNA: TGTGCCAGCAGCCGGACGGGGACAGATACGCAGTATTTT. It is translated as CASSRTGTDTQYF.

The V call is TRBV3-1, the J call TRBJ2-7; D could derive from TRBD1 or TRBD2 (5 bases each). The CDR3 runs to 14 residues. CDR1 is LGHDT, CDR2 YNNKEL, per germline (reference sequence). V lost 2 bases, J lost 6 bases, and 14 bases lay in between. In DNA form, the CDR3 reads TGTGCCAGCAGCCAACACACAGGTGGGGGCGAGCAGTACGTC. Translating it yields CASSQHTGGGEQYV.

CDR3 DNA sequence: TGTGCCAGCACCACACAGGGGGCGGGGGGAGATACGCAGTATTTT. Translating gives CASTTQGAGGDTQYF. The J gene is TRBJ2-3, the V gene TRBV28, with TRBD1 as a possible D gene (9 bases). Deletions cut 7 bases from V and 5 bases from J, with 19 bases between. The V gene's germline CDR1 is MDHEN and CDR2 SYDVKM. The length of the CDR3 is 15 residues.

The chain has TRBV20-1 and TRBJ2-1, with D perhaps TRBD1 (5 bases). CDR1 is DFQATT and CDR2 is SNEGSKA in the germline V gene (reference sequence). CDR3 size: 14 residues. V lost 5 bases and J lost 5, with 16 bases in between. The DNA of the CDR3 is TGCAGTGCTTCCTCTTTTAGGGGCAACAATGAGCAGTTCTTC. It translates to CSASSFRGNNEQFF.

The J gene is TRBJ1-2, the V gene TRBV29-1, with TRBD1 as a possible D gene (6 bases). Germline-derived CDR1 and CDR2 are SQVTM and ANQGSEA. This CDR3 contains 13 residues. Trimming took off 7 bases at V and 6 bases at J, with 18 bases between the two ends. The DNA for the CDR3 is TGCAGCGCTCTCCCACAGGGAGGAAATGGCTACACCTTC. Its protein product is CSALPQGGNGYTF.

The chain has TRBV28 and TRBJ2-7; D is uncertain. Germline loops: CDR1 MDHEN, CDR2 SYDVKM. The ends were cut back, 5 bases at V and 4 bases at J, with 9 bases in the middle. The CDR3 contains 12 residues. Here the CDR3 reads CASSPTEYEQYF. CDR3 DNA: TGTGCCAGCAGTCCGACCGAATACGAGCAGTACTTC.

This clonotype was counted a single time. The chain uses TRBV4-1 and TRBJ2-4; D may be TRBD2 (5 bases). Looked up from germline, CDR1 is MGHRA and CDR2 is YSYEKL. Between the trimmed V and J ends, which lost 4 bases and 12 bases, there was a span of 16 bases. The CDR3 sequence is 13 residues long. The DNA for the CDR3 is TGCGCCAGCAGCCTGACCCCCGGACGGGATCAGTACTTC. This translates into CASSLTPGRDQYF.

The chain links TRBV27 to TRBJ1-4; unclear D gene. The CDR3 covers 14 residues. Germline V gene sequence: CDR1 MNHEY, CDR2 SMNVEV (reference sequence). Trimming stripped 6 bases from V and 0 bases from J, with 8 bases between. The CDR3 region has the DNA TGTGCCAGCAGACTCCTCGCAACTAATGAAAAACTGTTTTTT. This encodes CASRLLATNEKLFF.

The rearrangement uses TRBV12-3 or TRBV12-4 and TRBJ1-4; D remains ambiguous. Trimming pared 3 bases from V and 4 bases from J, leaving 6 bases between. The CDR3 consists of 13 residues. For the CDR3, the DNA is TGTGCCAGCAGTTTTCGGGGTAATGAAAAACTGTTTTTT. Its translation is CASSFRGNEKLFF.

This rearrangement joins TRBV3-1 to TRBJ2-5; 8 nucleotides align to TRBD2. CDR1 LGHDT and CDR2 YNNKEL come from the germline V gene (reference sequence). This CDR3 is 15 amino acids long. After removal of 4 bases from V and 5 bases from J, the junction contained 9 bases not matched to a gene. The CDR3 protein is CASSRPGGPVETQYF. CDR3 in DNA: TGTGCCAGCAGCCGCCCGGGGGGGCCTGTGGAGACCCAGTACTTC.

Here the CDR3 reads CASRGRGLNQPQHF. In DNA, the CDR3 is TGTGCCAGCAGGGGCAGAGGGCTCAATCAGCCCCAGCATTTT. V usage is TRBV6-5 and J usage is TRBJ1-5; D is undetermined. The CDR3 extends over 14 amino acids. Trimming took off 6 bases at V and 3 bases at J, with 12 bases between the two ends. Germline CDR1 MNHEY, CDR2 SVGAGI.

The chain links TRBV12-3 or TRBV12-4 to TRBJ2-3; the D is unclear. Deletions cut 6 bases from V and 2 bases from J, with 21 bases between. The CDR3 extends over 17 amino acids. DNA of the CDR3: TGTGCCAGCAGCCCACCCGGGCACGCTCCCTACACAGATACGCAGTATTTT. Its protein is CASSPPGHAPYTDTQYF.

The chain employs TRBV29-1 and TRBJ1-1, with TRBD1 matching over 9 bases. The CDR3 runs 14 residues. With 5 bases clipped from V and 5 bases from J, the junction kept 9 bases outside the gene matches. Germline V gives CDR1 SQVTM, CDR2 ANQGSEA. The CDR3 DNA follows: TGCAGCGTTTGGGACAGGGAGGTTCGTACTGAAGCTTTCTTT. As protein: CSVWDREVRTEAFF.

The chain links TRBV10-1 to TRBJ2-5; no clear D gene. V was clipped by 6 bases and J by 2 bases, with 10 bases between them. Germline lookup yields CDR1 WNHNN and CDR2 SYGVQD (reference sequence). The CDR3 is 13 amino acids. CDR3 sequence (DNA): TGCGCCAGCAGCCCGACGGTTCAAGAGACCCAGTACTTC. The encoded protein is CASSPTVQETQYF.

The chain joins TRBV12-3 or TRBV12-4 to TRBJ2-1; perhaps TRBD2 as D (5 bases). CDR3 length: 13 residues. The V and J ends lost 6 bases and 2 bases respectively, with 8 bases between them. The CDR3 nucleotides are TGTGCCAGCAGGAGGGATCCCTACAATGAGCAGTTCTTC. Its protein product is CASRRDPYNEQFF.

This chain uses TRBV3-1 with TRBJ2-1; D uncertain. The germline CDR1 and CDR2 sequences are LGHDT and YNNKEL (reference sequence). The CDR3 contains 13 residues. V was clipped by 2 bases and J by 16 bases, with 18 bases between them. The CDR3 nucleotides read TGTGCCAGCAGCCAACTTCCAGTGGAGACTCCTTTCTTC. The encoded protein is CASSQLPVETPFF.